What follows describes a single TCR beta chain. Its specificity is unknown. The data originate from a study of T-cell memory formation after mild COVID-19. Study overall: The study found TCR clusters largely donor specific. Study-level points and caveats: Clones contracting across day 15 to 85 had a balanced CD4/CD8 profile; later expanding clones leaned CD4+. That cross-reactive memory joined was suggested by some responding clones appearing in pre-infection memory.

5'RACE, which relied on constant-segment primers, yielded TCR alpha and TCR beta cDNA libraries carrying sample barcodes and UMIs. One entry per CDR3 protein results from TCRdb running MiXCR on the 5' RACE reads. The sample includes about 400,000 distinct CDR3 sequences, 23% seen only once; the top ten take around 13%. Germline V lookup: CDR1 MGHRA, CDR2 YSYEKL. V lost 2 bases, J lost 7 bases, and 9 bases lay in between. This CDR3 is built from 13 residues. This sequence was found in an adult woman who had mild COVID-19 (a few samples of this study predate the infection). Cell type and time point are not known. Sequences were obtained from PBMCs or a T cell subset sorted from them (not recorded which). The V call is TRBV4-1, the J call TRBJ1-5; D call uncertain. The CDR3 DNA sequence: TGCGCCAGCAGCCAATTTTCGGCCCAGCCCCAGCATTTT. It codes for CASSQFSAQPQHF.